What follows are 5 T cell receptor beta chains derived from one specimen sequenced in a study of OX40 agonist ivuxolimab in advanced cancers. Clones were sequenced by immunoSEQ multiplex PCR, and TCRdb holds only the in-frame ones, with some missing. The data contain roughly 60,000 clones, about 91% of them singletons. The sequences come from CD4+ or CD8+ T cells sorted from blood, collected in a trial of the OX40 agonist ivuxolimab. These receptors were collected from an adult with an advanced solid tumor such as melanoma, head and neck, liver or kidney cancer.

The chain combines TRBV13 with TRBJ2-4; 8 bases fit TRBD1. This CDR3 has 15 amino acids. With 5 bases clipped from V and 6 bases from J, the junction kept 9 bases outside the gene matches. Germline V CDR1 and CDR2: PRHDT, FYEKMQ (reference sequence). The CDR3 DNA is TGTGCCAGCAGCCCGGGACAGGCCGACGGAAACATTCAGTACTTC. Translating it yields CASSPGQADGNIQYF.

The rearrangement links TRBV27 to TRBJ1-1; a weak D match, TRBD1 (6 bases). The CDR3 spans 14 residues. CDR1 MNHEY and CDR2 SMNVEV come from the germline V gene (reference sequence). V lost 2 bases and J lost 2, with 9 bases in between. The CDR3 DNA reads TGTGCCAGCAGTTTAGGGGGGGCCAACACTGAAGCTTTCTTT. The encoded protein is CASSLGGANTEAFF.

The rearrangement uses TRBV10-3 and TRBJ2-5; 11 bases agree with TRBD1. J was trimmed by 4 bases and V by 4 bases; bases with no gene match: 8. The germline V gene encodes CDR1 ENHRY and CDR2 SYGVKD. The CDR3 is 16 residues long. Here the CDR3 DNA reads TGTGCCATCAGTGGGGGACAGGGGGGAAAAGGAGAGACCCAGTACTTC. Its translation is CAISGGQGGKGETQYF.

CDR3 bases: TGTGCCAGCAGCGTAGGGGCATCCTTGTCAGATACGCAGTATTTT. This sequence encodes CASSVGASLSDTQYF. The chain employs TRBV9 and TRBJ2-3; D unclear. The germline CDR1 and CDR2 sequences are SGDLS and YYNGEE. The CDR3 runs to 15 residues. V was pared by 0 bases and J by 4 bases, with 12 bases between.

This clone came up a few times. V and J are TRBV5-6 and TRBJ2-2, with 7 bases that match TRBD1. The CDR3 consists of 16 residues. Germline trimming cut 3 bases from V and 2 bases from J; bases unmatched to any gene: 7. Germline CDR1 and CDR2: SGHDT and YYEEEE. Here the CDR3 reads CASSSTGRQNTGELFF. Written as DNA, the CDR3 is TGTGCCAGCAGCTCGACAGGGCGACAAAACACCGGGGAGCTGTTTTTT.